This T cell receptor (beta chain) was documented in a study of Graves' ophthalmopathy and Graves' hyperthyroidism. Amplification from RNA transcripts yielded the TCR beta CDR3 regions. Scientists carried out first-round RT-PCR using HTBI primers and then a second-round multiplex PCR. In TCRdb, the multiplex PCR reads were re-called with MiXCR into one record per CDR3 protein. The sample has a few hundred thousand distinct CDR3 sequences; approximately 37% are singletons. On this clonotype: A much larger clone is a single base away; this may be a read error.

Germline loops: CDR1 KGHDR, CDR2 SFDVKD. The junction had 12 bases not matched to a gene; V was cut back by 7 bases and J by 8 bases. The CDR3 runs to 14 residues. The sequenced sample was peripheral blood or thyroid tissue (not recorded which). The chain joins TRBV24-1 to TRBJ2-5; 7 bases are a match to TRBD1. This TCR was sampled from an adult man with Graves' hyperthyroidism. The CDR3 DNA reads as TGTGCCACCAGCGGGGACAGTCCTAGAGACACCCAGTACTTC. It specifies CATSGDSPRDTQYF.